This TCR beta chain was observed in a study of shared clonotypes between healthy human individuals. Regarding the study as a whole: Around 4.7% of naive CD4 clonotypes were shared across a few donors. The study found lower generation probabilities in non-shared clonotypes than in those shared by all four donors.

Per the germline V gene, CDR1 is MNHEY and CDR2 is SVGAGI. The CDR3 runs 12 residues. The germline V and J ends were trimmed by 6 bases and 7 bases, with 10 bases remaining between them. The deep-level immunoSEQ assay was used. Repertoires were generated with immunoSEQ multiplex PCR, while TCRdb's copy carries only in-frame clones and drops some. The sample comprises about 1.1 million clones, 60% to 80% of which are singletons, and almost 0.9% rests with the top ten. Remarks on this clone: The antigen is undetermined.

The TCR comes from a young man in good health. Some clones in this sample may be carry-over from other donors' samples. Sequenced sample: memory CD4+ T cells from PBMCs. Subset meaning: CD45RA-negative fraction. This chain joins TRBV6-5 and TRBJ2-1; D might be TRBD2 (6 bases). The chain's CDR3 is CASRSSVNEQFF. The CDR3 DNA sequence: TGTGCCAGCAGGTCTAGCGTTAATGAGCAGTTCTTC.